The rows below give T cell receptor beta chains drawn from one sample of a study of Ad26.COV2.S vaccination and SARS-CoV-2 variants. Measured with immunoSEQ multiplex PCR; TCRdb has only the in-frame clones, and not every one. The sample gives about 680,000 clones, more than 80% of which show up once; 1.5% is in the top ten. This specimen was peripheral blood, taken in a trial of Ad26.COV2.S vaccine versus placebo. The receptor source for this set is a person aged 18-60 years who received the Ad26.COV2.S COVID-19 vaccine or a placebo. The CDR3 runs from the conserved cysteine through the conserved F or W. The order of the fields is CDR3 protein, CDR3 DNA, J gene, clone size, V gene, D gene. The D gene is left open where the match is weak. The listing skips clone size in some rows; elsewhere it reads once, few, many or a size class.

CASSMTGGTTNEQFF TGTGCCAGTAGTATGACAGGAGGGACAACAAATGAGCAGTTCTTC TRBJ2-1 . TRBV19 .
CASSYYILRDEAFF TGTGCCAGCAGTTACTACATACTCCGGGATGAAGCTTTCTTT TRBJ1-1 . TRBV6-2/TRBV6-3 .
CASSQDSSGGHNEQFF TGTGCCAGCAGCCAGGATTCTAGCGGGGGACACAATGAGCAGTTCTTC TRBJ2-1 . TRBV3-1/TRBV3-2 TRBD2
CAITGTGGGELFF TGTGCCATCACCGGGACAGGGGGCGGGGAGCTGTTTTTT TRBJ2-2 . TRBV10-3 TRBD1
CASSERTGYRGAFF TGTGCCAGCAGTGAACGGACAGGCTATCGAGGAGCTTTCTTT TRBJ1-1 . TRBV6-1 TRBD1
CASSLGTSGGKSSGANVLTF TGTGCCAGTAGTCTAGGGACTAGCGGGGGGAAGAGCTCTGGGGCCAACGTCCTGACTTTC TRBJ2-6 . TRBV19 TRBD2
CATSGTTSYEQYF TGTGCCACCAGTGGGACAACATCCTACGAGCAGTACTTC TRBJ2-7 . TRBV24-1 .
CASSLVRDSPLGKYF TGTGCCAGCAGCTTAGTTCGTGACAGCCCCTTAGGGAAGTACTTC TRBJ2-7 . TRBV11-2 .
CASSVDREFSPLHF TGTGCCAGCAGTGTTGACAGGGAGTTTTCACCCCTCCACTTT TRBJ1-6 . TRBV2 TRBD1
CASSFRPGDTGELFF TGTGCCAGCAGCTTTCGGCCAGGGGACACCGGGGAGCTGTTTTTT TRBJ2-2 . TRBV7-2 .
CATIRLAGFPDTQYF TGTGCCACGATTCGACTAGCGGGATTCCCAGATACGCAGTATTTT TRBJ2-3 . TRBV6-5 TRBD2
CASSRRDRAYEQYF TGTGCCAGCAGCCGCCGGGACAGGGCATACGAGCAGTACTTC TRBJ2-7 . TRBV7-9 TRBD1
CASRRWVNEQFF TGTGCCAGCAGGAGGTGGGTCAATGAGCAGTTCTTC TRBJ2-1 once TRBV27 .
CASKGETSGTYEQYF TGTGCCAGCAAAGGCGAGACTAGCGGAACCTACGAGCAGTACTTC TRBJ2-7 . TRBV19 TRBD2
CASSQAGYEQYF TGTGCCAGCAGCCAAGCGGGGTACGAGCAGTACTTC TRBJ2-7 . TRBV3-1/TRBV3-2 .
CASSYLGGGTDTQYF TGTGCCAGCAGCTACCTTGGGGGAGGCACAGATACGCAGTATTTT TRBJ2-3 . TRBV5-5 .
CAWSVGQVNSPLHF TGTGCCTGGAGTGTTGGGCAGGTCAATTCACCCCTCCACTTT TRBJ1-6 . TRBV30 .
CASSIGLAGEWDEQYF TGTGCCAGCAGCATCGGTCTAGCGGGAGAATGGGACGAGCAGTACTTC TRBJ2-7 . TRBV2 TRBD2
CAWGSGQAGGTEAFF TGTGCCTGGGGTTCCGGACAGGCGGGCGGCACTGAAGCTTTCTTT TRBJ1-1 . TRBV30 TRBD1
CASRLPGVNTEAFF TGCGCCAGCCGCCTGCCGGGGGTGAACACTGAAGCTTTCTTT TRBJ1-1 . TRBV5-1 .
CASSFQEGEAFF TGTGCCAGCAGTTTTCAGGAGGGTGAAGCTTTCTTT TRBJ1-1 . TRBV27 .
CASSLEPSPSTDTQYF TGTGCCAGCAGCTTGGAGCCTAGCCCTAGCACAGATACGCAGTATTTT TRBJ2-3 . TRBV5-4 .
CASRDIGGTGSYGYTF TGTGCCAGTAGAGATATAGGGGGAACAGGGAGCTATGGCTACACCTTC TRBJ1-2 . TRBV19 .
CASRQRQGGRDEQYF TGTGCCAGCAGACAGCGACAGGGCGGCCGGGACGAGCAGTACTTC TRBJ2-7 . TRBV6-5 TRBD1
CASSPLRGGTSETQYF TGTGCCAGCAGCCCTCTCAGGGGTGGGACATCAGAGACCCAGTACTTC TRBJ2-5 . TRBV4-2 .
CASSMNDRPREQYF TGTGCCAGCAGCATGAATGACAGGCCGCGGGAGCAGTACTTC TRBJ2-7 . TRBV5-4 .
CASRMGGSAEAFF TGCGCCAGCAGGATGGGGGGGTCAGCTGAAGCTTTCTTT TRBJ1-1 . TRBV5-1 .
CASLYNTEAFF TGTGCCAGCCTTTATAACACTGAAGCTTTCTTT TRBJ1-1 . TRBV19 .
CASSFDRGFGYTF TGTGCCAGCAGCTTCGACAGGGGTTTTGGCTACACCTTC TRBJ1-2 . TRBV7-9 TRBD1
CSARGTAEAFF TGCAGTGCTAGAGGGACTGCCGAAGCTTTCTTT TRBJ1-1 . TRBV20-1 .
CALQEANTGELFF TGTGCCTTACAGGAGGCCAACACCGGGGAGCTGTTTTTT TRBJ2-2 few TRBV3-1/TRBV3-2 .